This T cell receptor beta chain was observed in a study of vaccination and CD4 T cells after COVID-19. As for the study in general: From HCoV-229E, HCoV-OC43, HCoV-NL63 and SARS-CoV-2, overlapping spike peptides were used to stimulate the cells.

V lost 6 bases and J 2 bases, leaving 13 bases between the germline ends. The CDR3 is 14 amino acids. Study-wide findings and caveats: The median SARS-CoV-2-reactive clonotype number increased from about 20 to 38, without statistical significance. Of the reactive clones in convalescent patients, a median about 85% showed up only post-vaccination.

Cultured CD4+ T cell DNA was sequenced using the Oncomine TCR Beta short-read assay. TCRdb reanalysed the PCR reads using MiXCR and keeps one entry per CDR3 protein. The repertoire holds roughly 12,000 distinct CDR3 sequences, with less than 80% as singletons. Remarks on this clonotype: Its antigen is unidentified.

Noted treatment: roughly 10-day PBMC culture with coronavirus spike peptide pools or control peptides (ViraFEST assay). Cell culture was performed with under 2.5 million PBMCs per well in the presence of about 10 IU/ml IL-2 and 10 ug/ml peptide pools. This clonotype was sampled from a human donor who had recovered from COVID-19. The sample consisted of CD4+ T cells from blood, cultured in vitro. The chain has TRBV12-3 or TRBV12-4 and TRBJ1-1; maybe TRBD1 (5 bases). CDR3 DNA sequence: TGTGCCAGCAGAGCCGGGACCGCAAACACTGAAGCTTTCTTT. Amino acid sequence: CASRAGTANTEAFF.